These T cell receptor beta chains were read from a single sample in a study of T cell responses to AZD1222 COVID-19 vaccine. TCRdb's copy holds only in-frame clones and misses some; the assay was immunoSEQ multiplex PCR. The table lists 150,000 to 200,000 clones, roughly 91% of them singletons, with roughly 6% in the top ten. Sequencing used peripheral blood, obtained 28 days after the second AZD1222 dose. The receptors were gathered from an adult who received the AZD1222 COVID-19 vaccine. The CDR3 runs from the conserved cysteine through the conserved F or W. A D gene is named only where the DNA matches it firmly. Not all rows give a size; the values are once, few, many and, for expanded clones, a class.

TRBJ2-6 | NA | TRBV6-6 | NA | CASSYQSGANVLTF | TGTGCCAGCAGTTACCAATCTGGGGCCAACGTCCTGACTTTC
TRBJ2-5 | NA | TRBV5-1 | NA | CASSPQGTRETQYF | TGCGCCAGCAGCCCACAGGGGACTCGAGAGACCCAGTACTTC
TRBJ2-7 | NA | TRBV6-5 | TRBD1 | CASGGNRGYEQYF | TGTGCCAGCGGGGGCAACAGGGGTTACGAGCAGTACTTC
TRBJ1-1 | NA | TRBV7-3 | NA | CASSRQKNTEAFF | TGTGCCAGCAGCCGACAGAAGAACACTGAAGCTTTCTTT
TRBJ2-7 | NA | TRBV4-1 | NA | CASSQEDSSYEQYF | TGCGCCAGCAGCCAAGAGGACAGCTCCTACGAGCAGTACTTC
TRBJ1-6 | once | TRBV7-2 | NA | CASSTGQQNHNSPLHF | TGTGCCAGCAGCACCGGACAGCAGAATCATAATTCACCCCTCCACTTT
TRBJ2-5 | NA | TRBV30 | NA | CAWRTRRDGTQYF | TGTGCCTGGAGGACCAGGAGGGACGGGACCCAGTACTTC
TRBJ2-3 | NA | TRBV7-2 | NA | CASSPQKGRDLAKQYF | TGTGCCAGCAGCCCCCAAAAGGGCCGGGACTTGGCCAAGCAGTATTTT
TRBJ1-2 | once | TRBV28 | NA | CASSLGRSYGYTF | TGTGCCAGCAGTTTGGGCAGGTCCTATGGCTACACCTTC
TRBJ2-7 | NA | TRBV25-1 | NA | CASSSPGRGAYEQYF | TGTGCCAGCAGTTCTCCTGGGCGCGGGGCCTACGAGCAGTACTTC
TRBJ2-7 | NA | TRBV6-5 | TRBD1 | CASSYSRTGYSEQYF | TGTGCCAGCAGTTACTCTAGGACAGGGTACTCCGAGCAGTACTTC
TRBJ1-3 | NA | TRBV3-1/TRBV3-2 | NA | CASSQVIGGSSGNTIYF | TGTGCCAGCAGCCAAGTCATCGGTGGGAGCTCTGGAAACACCATATATTTT
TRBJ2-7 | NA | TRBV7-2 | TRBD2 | CASSRTSGSSYEQYF | TGTGCCAGCAGCCGGACTAGCGGGAGCTCCTACGAGCAGTACTTC
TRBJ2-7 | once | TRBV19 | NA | CASSIELGTVGYEQYF | TGTGCCAGTAGTATAGAATTGGGGACGGTTGGCTACGAGCAGTACTTC
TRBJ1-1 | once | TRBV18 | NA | CASSFTNGGNTEAFF | TGTGCCAGCTCTTTCACAAACGGGGGGAACACTGAAGCTTTCTTT
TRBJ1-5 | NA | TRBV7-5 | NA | CARSSQPGTGIGNQPQHF | TGTGCCAGAAGCTCACAGCCCGGGACAGGGATTGGCAATCAGCCCCAGCATTTT
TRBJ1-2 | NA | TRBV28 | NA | CASSRVREGYGYTF | TGTGCCAGCAGTCGGGTCAGGGAGGGCTATGGCTACACCTTC